The rows below give T cell receptor beta chains drawn from one sample of a study of Graves' ophthalmopathy and Graves' hyperthyroidism. TCRdb re-analysed the multiplex PCR reads in MiXCR, keeping a single row per CDR3 protein. The table lists 350,000 to 400,000 distinct CDR3 sequences, 15% to 19% of them singletons. The specimen sequenced was peripheral blood. These TCRs come from a woman aged 18 to 35 with stable Graves' hyperthyroidism. CDR3s include the opening cysteine and the closing phenylalanine or tryptophan. Each record gives: clone size, V gene, J gene, D gene, CDR3 DNA, CDR3 protein. D genes are given only for firm matches. Size is omitted from some rows. Given values are once, few, many or a class for expanded clones.

many	TRBV6-1	TRBJ2-2	TRBD2	TGTGCCAGCAGCTCGGGACTATGGGGCGGGGAGCTGTTTTTT	CASSSGLWGGELFF
.	TRBV12-3/TRBV12-4	TRBJ1-5	.	TGTGCCAGCACCTCTCGGGGAGACAATCAGCCCCAGCATTTT	CASTSRGDNQPQHF
many	TRBV4-2	TRBJ2-5	.	TGTGCCAGCAGCCCGAGGCACCTCGGCCAAGAGACCCAGTACTTC	CASSPRHLGQETQYF
many	TRBV19	TRBJ1-6	TRBD1	TGTGCCAGCAGAACAGGGGCCGGGTCACCCCTCCACTTT	CASRTGAGSPLHF
many	TRBV6-2/TRBV6-3	TRBJ1-1	.	TGTGCCAGCAGTTACTCGACAGGAGTCACTGAAGCTTTCTTT	CASSYSTGVTEAFF
.	TRBV18	TRBJ1-5	.	TGTGCCAGCTCACCAACAGGCTCCTATCAGCCTCAGCATTTT	CASSPTGSYQPQHF
few	TRBV13	TRBJ2-5	.	TGTGCCAGCAGCCCCCACCGGGGGGCGACCCAGTACTTC	CASSPHRGATQYF
many	TRBV6-2/TRBV6-3	TRBJ1-3	TRBD1	TGTGCCAGCAGTTACTCGAGGGAGGGGGCCCTACCCGTAGGAAACACCATATATTTT	CASSYSREGALPVGNTIYF
many	TRBV20-1	TRBJ1-5	.	TGCAGTGCTGGGGGAGGGAAAGGGGATCAGCCCCAGCATTTT	CSAGGGKGDQPQHF
many	TRBV7-8	TRBJ2-7	TRBD1	TGTGCCAGCAGCCTGAAGGGACAGGGAGGGAACGCCGAGCAGTACTTC	CASSLKGQGGNAEQYF
few	TRBV5-1	TRBJ2-2	.	TGCGCCAGCAGCTTGGCCTTTGTCAGCACCGGGGAGCTGTTTTTT	CASSLAFVSTGELFF
many	TRBV2	TRBJ2-4	TRBD1	TGTGCCAGCAAAGCCGGGACAGTAAGGAACATTCAGTACTTC	CASKAGTVRNIQYF
many	TRBV6-1	TRBJ1-1	.	TGTGCCAGCAGTGCCTTCGGGGGGGGAAACACTGAAGCTTTCTTT	CASSAFGGGNTEAFF
many	TRBV6-2/TRBV6-3	TRBJ1-2	TRBD1	TGTGCCAGCAGTAAAACCGGGACAGGGGATAACGGCTACACCTTC	CASSKTGTGDNGYTF
few	TRBV20-1	TRBJ2-7	TRBD2	TGCAGTGCTAGAGGACTAGCGGGAGGGTCCTACGAGCAGTACTTC	CSARGLAGGSYEQYF
few	TRBV12-3/TRBV12-4	TRBJ2-5	.	TGTGCCAGCAGTGACGCAGGGGGGCAAGAGACCCAGTACTTC	CASSDAGGQETQYF
many	TRBV12-3/TRBV12-4	TRBJ1-5	.	TGTGCCAGCAGTTTCCGGACGGATAGCAATCAGCCCCAGCATTTT	CASSFRTDSNQPQHF
many	TRBV20-1	TRBJ1-6	.	TGCAGTGCTAGAAAAGGGGCTAATAATTCACCCCTCCACTTT	CSARKGANNSPLHF
many	TRBV11-1	TRBJ1-2	TRBD1	TGTGCCAGCAGCTCCCGAACCGGACAGGGGGTTTTAGCTAACTATGGCTACACCTTC	CASSSRTGQGVLANYGYTF
many	TRBV5-1	TRBJ2-4	.	TGCGCCAGCAGCCCTGAATGGGGAAAAAACATTAAGTACTTC	CASSPEWGKNIKYF
many	TRBV20-1	TRBJ1-1	TRBD1	TGCAGTGCTAGCCCGCCAGGGGGGAAGACTGAAGCTTTCTTT	CSASPPGGKTEAFF
.	TRBV28	TRBJ1-1	.	TGTGCCAGCACCTCGGTTTTGGGGACTGAAGCTTTCTTT	CASTSVLGTEAFF
many	TRBV20-1	TRBJ1-1	.	TGCAGTGCTAGAGGCGAGGAGTTGAGGACTGAAGCTTTCTTT	CSARGEELRTEAFF
many	TRBV7-9	TRBJ1-6	.	TGTGCCAGCAGCTTCTATACCTATAATTCACCCCTCCACTTT	CASSFYTYNSPLHF
many	TRBV4-2	TRBJ2-7	TRBD2	TGTGCCAGCAGCCAAGATCGGGAGGACACCCGGTTAGGGGAGCAGTACTTC	CASSQDREDTRLGEQYF
.	TRBV7-9	TRBJ2-6	.	TGTGCCAGCAGCTTAGATGCAGGGGCCAACGTCCTGACTTTC	CASSLDAGANVLTF
many	TRBV20-1	TRBJ2-2	.	TGCAGTGCTAGAGGGGGGACGAACACCGGGGAGCTGTTTTTT	CSARGGTNTGELFF
few	TRBV14	TRBJ2-1	.	TGTGCCAGCAGCCAAGGGTCCAGGGCGTGGTACAATGAGCAGTTCTTC	CASSQGSRAWYNEQFF
.	TRBV12-3/TRBV12-4	TRBJ1-1	.	TGTTCCAGCCTTTCCAACAGGGAAACTGAAGCTTTCTTT	CSSLSNRETEAFF
few	TRBV12-3/TRBV12-4	TRBJ1-4	TRBD1	TGTGCCAGCAGGCCCCGGGGTTTTGGGGACAGGGATAGAAAACTGTTTTTT	CASRPRGFGDRDRKLFF
.	TRBV14	TRBJ1-1	.	TGTGCCAGCAGCCAAGTTCAGGTGAGGGGAACTGAAGCTTTCTTT	CASSQVQVRGTEAFF